The 25 T cell receptor beta chains listed next were all sequenced from one sample in a study of shared clonotypes between healthy human individuals. TCRdb's copy holds only in-frame clones and misses some; the assay was immunoSEQ multiplex PCR. The profile covers 950,000 to 1,300,000 clones, with 60% to 80% appearing a single time and about 1.5% taken by the ten largest. Sequencing was performed on memory CD4+ T cells sorted from blood. The subset denotes: CD45RA-negative fraction. These receptors all come from a man between 18 and 29 years old in good health.

The chain joins TRBV5-6 to TRBJ2-1; 7 nucleotides match TRBD2. This CDR3 contains 14 residues. The germline CDR1 and CDR2 sequences are SGHDT and YYEEEE. J was trimmed by 4 bases and V by 4 bases; bases with no gene match: 5. The CDR3 DNA is TGTGCCAGCAGCCAACAAGCGGGATACAATGAGCAGTTCTTC. Its protein is CASSQQAGYNEQFF.

The chain recombines TRBV4-3 with TRBJ2-1; 11 bases line up with TRBD1. With 0 bases clipped from V and 2 bases from J, the junction kept 6 bases outside the gene matches. Germline CDR1 reads LGHNA; CDR2 reads YSLEER. The CDR3 loop spans 18 amino acids. The CDR3 bases are TGCGCCAGCAGCCAAGATCACCCGGACAGGGGGCCCTACAATGAGCAGTTCTTC. It is translated as CASSQDHPDRGPYNEQFF.

This clone was seen only a few times. The gene calls are TRBV6-1 and TRBJ2-7; 8 positions match TRBD2. Germline V gene sequence: CDR1 MNHNS, CDR2 SASEGT. CDR3 length: 16 amino acids. The trim removed 4 bases at V and 0 bases at J, leaving 8 bases unmatched. As DNA, the CDR3 is TGTGCCAGCAGTGGCCTTAGCGGGACAAACTCCTACGAGCAGTACTTC. It encodes CASSGLSGTNSYEQYF.

This clone was counted a single time. The sample holds other DNA sequences that translate to the same CDR3. The CDR3 DNA follows: TGTGCCAGTAGTACTGGGACAGTGAACTATGGCTACACCTTC. Amino acids: CASSTGTVNYGYTF. The chain has TRBV19 and TRBJ1-2; TRBD1 matches 7 bases. The CDR3 contains 14 residues. Germline V CDR1 and CDR2: LNHDA, SQIVND (reference sequence). With 4 bases clipped from V and 2 bases from J, the junction kept 4 bases outside the gene matches.

CDR3 bases: TGTGCCAGCTCACCTCTCGGACAGGGAAGGCAAGAGACCCAGTACTTC. Encoded protein: CASSPLGQGRQETQYF. This chain joins TRBV18 and TRBJ2-5; 8 bases line up with TRBD1. The germline V gene has CDR1 KGHSH and CDR2 LQKENI. V shed 3 bases and J 2 bases; nucleotides not matched to a gene: 8. The length of the CDR3 is 16 residues. The full variable domain, completed using reference TRBV18 and TRBJ2-5, is NAGVMQNPRHLVRRRGQEARLRCSPMKGHSHVYWYRQLPEEGLKFMVYLQKENIIDESGMPKERFSAEFPKEGPSILRIQQVVRGDSAAYFCASSPLGQGRQETQYFGPGTRLLVL.

About this clone itself: The same CDR3 can be traced to other DNA sequences in this sample. V gene TRBV7-9 combines with J gene TRBJ1-5; no clear D gene. The CDR3 covers 16 residues. V shed 1 base and J shed 1 base, with 11 bases lying between them. Germline V gives CDR1 SEHNR, CDR2 FQNEAQ (reference sequence). The CDR3 DNA is TGTGCCAGCAGCTTAGGTTTAGGAGTAAGCAATCAGCCCCAGCATTTT. Protein sequence: CASSLGLGVSNQPQHF.

CDR3 coding DNA: TGTGCCAGCAGCTTGAGGGCTAGCGCGAGCTCCTACGAGCAGTACTTC. Amino acid sequence: CASSLRASASSYEQYF. V gene TRBV5-6 combines with J gene TRBJ2-5; perhaps TRBD2 as D (6 bases). Matching the DNA end better, TRBJ2-7 makes the J call doubtful. Looked up from germline, CDR1 is SGHDT and CDR2 is YYEEEE. This CDR3 spans 16 amino acids.

The chain links TRBV18 to TRBJ2-5, with 9 nucleotides matching TRBD2. V gave up 0 bases and J gave up 1 base; unmatched junction bases: 6. Germline V gene sequence: CDR1 KGHSH, CDR2 LQKENI. CDR3 size: 17 residues. The DNA of the CDR3 is TGTGCCAGCTCACCACCGGCTAGCGGGGACCCCCAAGAGACCCAGTACTTC. It yields the protein CASSPPASGDPQETQYF. The full variable domain, its missing parts supplied by reference TRBV18 and TRBJ2-5, is NAGVMQNPRHLVRRRGQEARLRCSPMKGHSHVYWYRQLPEEGLKFMVYLQKENIIDESGMPKERFSAEFPKEGPSILRIQQVVRGDSAAYFCASSPPASGDPQETQYFGPGTRLLVL.

V usage is TRBV2 and J usage is TRBJ1-4; TRBD1 might be the D (5 bases). Deletions cut 7 bases from V and 4 bases from J, with 13 bases between. The CDR3 has 14 residues. CDR1 is SNHLY, CDR2 FYNNEI, per germline. The CDR3 protein is CASTLGGVNEKLFF. CDR3 coding DNA: TGTGCCAGCACCCTCGGAGGGGTTAATGAAAAACTGTTTTTT.

The chain links TRBV4-2 to TRBJ2-2, with 9 bases matching TRBD2. Germline CDR1 LGHNA, CDR2 YNFKEQ. The CDR3 has 18 amino acids. V shed 0 bases and J 8 bases; nucleotides not matched to a gene: 13. In DNA, the CDR3 is TGTGCCAGCAGCCAAGATCCGATGGTAGCGGGAGAGTCGGGGGAGCTGTTTTTT. It is translated as CASSQDPMVAGESGELFF.

This chain joins TRBV27 and TRBJ1-6; TRBD1 matches 7 bases. V lost 5 bases to trimming and J lost 7 bases; unmatched junction nucleotides: 5. CDR3 length: 14 residues. Germline CDR1 is MNHEY and CDR2 is SMNVEV (reference sequence). The CDR3, as DNA: TGTGCCAGCAGTCGACAGGGCGAAAATTCACCCCTCCACTTT. It encodes CASSRQGENSPLHF.

V and J are TRBV11-1 and TRBJ1-5; D is ambiguous. V gave up 8 bases and J gave up 4 bases, with 12 bases separating them. CDR3 length: 13 amino acids. Germline CDR1 SGHAT, CDR2 FQDESV (reference sequence). The CDR3 loop is CASAPSLNQPQHF. The CDR3 region has the DNA TGTGCCAGCGCCCCGTCCTTGAATCAGCCCCAGCATTTT.

This clone was picked up one time. The chain recombines TRBV18 with TRBJ2-5; D gene unclear. Trimming removed 0 bases from V and 4 bases from J, with 12 bases in between. The germline CDR1 and CDR2 sequences are KGHSH and LQKENI. The CDR3 extends over 15 amino acids. The chain's CDR3 is CASSPPVGPRETQYF. The CDR3 DNA reads as TGTGCCAGCTCACCACCGGTGGGTCCAAGAGAGACCCAGTACTTC.

The chain employs TRBV30 and TRBJ2-1; TRBD1 might be the D (5 bases). This CDR3 contains 15 residues. Between the trimmed V and J ends, which lost 0 bases and 1 base, there was a span of 10 bases. Germline V lookup: CDR1 GTSNPN, CDR2 SVGIG (reference sequence). CDR3 protein: CAWSVQAESYNEQFF. DNA for the CDR3: TGTGCCTGGAGTGTACAGGCAGAGTCCTACAATGAGCAGTTCTTC.

Of note for this clone: The junction departs from germline at one end; a sequencing error may be responsible. This rearrangement joins TRBV7-9 to TRBJ1-5, with unresolved D. This CDR3 is 15 amino acids long. Germline V gene sequence: CDR1 SEHNR, CDR2 FQNEAQ (reference sequence). The CDR3 loop reads CASSQGTTGNQPQHF. The CDR3, as DNA: TGCGCCAGCAGCCAAGGTACCACCGGCAATCAGCCCCAGCATTTT.

The chain has TRBV19 and TRBJ1-5; perhaps TRBD1 as D (5 bases). This CDR3 comprises 11 residues. The germline V and J ends were trimmed by 10 bases and 5 bases, with 9 bases remaining between them. The V gene's germline CDR1 is LNHDA and CDR2 SQIVND (reference sequence). The CDR3 spells CATQGDQPQHF. The CDR3 DNA follows: TGTGCCACCCAGGGAGATCAGCCCCAGCATTTT.

J is TRBJ1-1 and V is TRBV27; D not certain. V was cut by 6 bases and J by 7 bases, with 12 bases left in between. CDR1 MNHEY and CDR2 SMNVEV come from the germline V gene (reference sequence). This CDR3 has 12 amino acids. CDR3 sequence: CASSRPGSEAFF. The CDR3 nucleotides read TGTGCCAGCAGCCGACCGGGTAGTGAAGCTTTCTTT.

In this sample, this clone turned up a few times. The V gene is TRBV5-1, the J gene TRBJ2-5; D is ambiguous. The CDR3 is 13 amino acids. The V end lost 5 bases, the J end lost 5 bases, and 13 bases lay between the germline ends. Germline V gene lookup returns CDR1 SGHRS and CDR2 YFSETQ. Here the CDR3 DNA reads TGCGCCAGCAGGGGTGGCTTTGAGGAGACCCAGTACTTC. Translating gives CASRGGFEETQYF. Supplemented by reference TRBV5-1 and TRBJ2-5, the full variable domain reads KAGVTQTPRYLIKTRGQQVTLSCSPISGHRSVSWYQQTPGQGLQFLFEYFSETQRNKGNFPGRFSGRQFSNSRSEMNVSTLELGDSALYLCASRGGFEETQYFGPGTRLLVL.

The rearrangement joins TRBV5-1 to TRBJ1-6; 9 nucleotides line up with TRBD1. This CDR3 is built from 17 residues. Germline CDR1 is SGHRS and CDR2 is YFSETQ. Germline trimming cut 0 bases from V and 6 bases from J; bases unmatched to any gene: 7. The CDR3 loop reads CASSLVKPGQGNSPLHF. Written as DNA, the CDR3 is TGCGCCAGCAGCTTGGTGAAACCGGGACAGGGTAATTCACCCCTCCACTTT. The full variable domain, with the rest looked up from reference TRBV5-1 and TRBJ1-6, is KAGVTQTPRYLIKTRGQQVTLSCSPISGHRSVSWYQQTPGQGLQFLFEYFSETQRNKGNFPGRFSGRQFSNSRSEMNVSTLELGDSALYLCASSLVKPGQGNSPLHFGNGTRLTVT.

The genes are TRBV7-9 and TRBJ2-1; tentatively, D is TRBD2 (6 bases). This CDR3 spans 16 amino acids. Germline CDR1 SEHNR, CDR2 FQNEAQ (reference sequence). Deletions cut 2 bases from V and 6 bases from J, with 17 bases between. Here the CDR3 reads CASSLIPFGGANEQFF. The DNA of the CDR3 is TGTGCCAGCAGCTTAATTCCCTTCGGGGGAGCCAATGAGCAGTTCTTC. Drawing the rest from reference TRBV7-9 and TRBJ2-1, the complete variable domain is DTGVSQNPRHKITKRGQNVTFRCDPISEHNRLYWYRQTLGQGPEFLTYFQNEAQLEKSRLLSDRFSAERPKGSFSTLEIQRTEQGDSAMYLCASSLIPFGGANEQFFGPGTRLTVL.

This clone showed up many times. The chain has TRBV7-2 and TRBJ1-1, with a weak D call TRBD1 (5 bases). In germline, CDR1 is SGHTA, CDR2 FQGNSA. There are 12 residues in the CDR3. The ends were cut back, 4 bases at V and 5 bases at J, with 8 bases in the middle. The CDR3 coding sequence is TGTGCCAGCAGCTGGGAGGGGACTGAAGCTTTCTTT. Protein sequence: CASSWEGTEAFF.

The J gene is TRBJ2-5, the V gene TRBV19, with D possibly matching TRBD2 (5 bases). Germline CDR1 reads LNHDA; CDR2 reads SQIVND (reference sequence). The CDR3 sequence is 16 residues long. Trimming took off 5 bases at V and 3 bases at J, with 19 bases between the two ends. CDR3 in amino acids: CASSPTGIGREETQYF. CDR3 DNA sequence: TGTGCCAGTAGTCCCACCGGGATAGGTAGAGAAGAGACCCAGTACTTC.

The chain couples TRBV5-4 to TRBJ2-3, with 10 bases identical to TRBD2. V lost 2 bases to trimming and J lost 2 bases; unmatched junction nucleotides: 8. The length of the CDR3 is 17 residues. Germline V CDR1 and CDR2: SGHNT, YYREEE (reference sequence). The CDR3 spells CASSFHVGTSVTDTQYF. Written as DNA, the CDR3 is TGTGCCAGCAGCTTTCACGTAGGGACTAGCGTCACAGATACGCAGTATTTT.

The sample holds a few counts of this clone. The chain is built from TRBV9 and TRBJ2-1, with D possibly matching TRBD2 (6 bases). Between the trimmed V and J ends, which lost 0 bases and 8 bases, there was a span of 15 bases. CDR3 length: 15 amino acids. CDR1 is SGDLS and CDR2 is YYNGEE in the germline V gene. CDR3 sequence reads: CASSVAASERDEQFF. The CDR3 coding sequence is TGTGCCAGCAGCGTAGCGGCTAGCGAAAGGGATGAGCAGTTCTTC.

The rearrangement uses TRBV7-9 and TRBJ1-2, with D possibly TRBD1 on 6 matching bases. CDR1 is SEHNR, CDR2 FQNEAQ, per germline (reference sequence). V gave up 4 bases and J gave up 6 bases, with 18 bases separating them. This CDR3 contains 15 residues. In DNA, the CDR3 is TGTGCCAGCAGCTACAGGGAAGGGGCTTGGGATGGCTACACCTTC. This gives the protein CASSYREGAWDGYTF.